This TCR beta chain was captured by sequencing in a study of vaccination and CD4 T cells after COVID-19. Study-level results: The great majority, 304 of 307 vaccine-specific clones, proved spike mono-reactive in convalescent patients.

Treatment noted: roughly 10-day PBMC culture with coronavirus spike peptide pools or control peptides (ViraFEST assay). Negative selection isolated the CD4+ T cells once the cells had been cultured for 10 days. The study sequenced cultured CD4+ T cell DNA using the Oncomine TCR Beta short-read assay. TCRdb re-analysed the PCR reads in MiXCR, keeping a single row per CDR3 protein. The table has approximately 20,000 distinct CDR3 sequences, almost 50% seen once. This clonotype occurred a few times. Its specificity is unknown. Sequenced material: CD4+ T cells from blood, cultured in vitro. The clonotype comes from a human donor who had recovered from COVID-19.

The CDR3 bases are TGTGCCACCAGTGACCCCCATAGGGGAGGTCGGGAGACCCAGTACTTC. Protein sequence: CATSDPHRGGRETQYF. The chain joins TRBV24-1 to TRBJ2-5, with D perhaps matching TRBD2 (6 bases). In germline, CDR1 is KGHDR, CDR2 SFDVKD. This CDR3 has 16 residues. The V end lost 4 bases, the J end lost 5 bases, and 19 bases lay between the germline ends.